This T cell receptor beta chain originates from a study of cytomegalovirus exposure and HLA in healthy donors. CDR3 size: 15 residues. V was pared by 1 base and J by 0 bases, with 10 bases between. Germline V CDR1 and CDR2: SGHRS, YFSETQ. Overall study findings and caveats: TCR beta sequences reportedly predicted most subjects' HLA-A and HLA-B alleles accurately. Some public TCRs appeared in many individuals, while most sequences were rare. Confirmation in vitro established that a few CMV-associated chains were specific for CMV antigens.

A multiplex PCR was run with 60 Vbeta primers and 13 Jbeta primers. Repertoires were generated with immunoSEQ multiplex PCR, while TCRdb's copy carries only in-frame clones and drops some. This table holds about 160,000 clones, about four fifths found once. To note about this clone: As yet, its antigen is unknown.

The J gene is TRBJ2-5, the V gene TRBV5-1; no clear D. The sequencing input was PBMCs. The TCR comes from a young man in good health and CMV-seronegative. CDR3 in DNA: TGCGCCAGCAGCTTGAGATGGGCTCACCAAGAGACCCAGTACTTC. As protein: CASSLRWAHQETQYF.